The next 28 T cell receptor beta chains were all read from a single sample in a study of blood T cell repertoires in COVID-19. Sequenced by immunoSEQ multiplex PCR; TCRdb stores in-frame clones only, minus some. This table holds 130,000 to 150,000 clones, about 80% found once. Material for sequencing was peripheral blood. The receptors were gathered from a man between 65 and 85 years old who had recovered from COVID-19.

The chain employs TRBV6-2 or TRBV6-3 and TRBJ2-6; 8 bases are shared with TRBD1. The J segment lost 2 bases and the V segment lost 2 bases, leaving 8 bases of the junction unmatched. The CDR3 totals 18 residues. Germline V gives CDR1 MNHEY, CDR2 SVGEGT. CDR3 sequence (DNA): TGTGCCAGCAGTTACAGAGGGCAGGGGGCGGCTGGGGCCAACGTCCTGACTTTC. Translated, it gives CASSYRGQGAAGANVLTF.

This rearrangement joins TRBV6-2 or TRBV6-3 to TRBJ2-3; 7 positions match TRBD2. The trim removed 6 bases at V and 4 bases at J, leaving 10 bases unmatched. The CDR3 contains 15 residues. The V gene's germline CDR1 is MNHEY and CDR2 SVGEGT. The DNA for the CDR3 is TGTGCCAGCAGCTTTAGCGGGCCCCTGGCAGATACGCAGTATTTT. Its translation: CASSFSGPLADTQYF.

CDR3 sequence reads: CASSWGLAGGETQYF. For the CDR3, the DNA is TGTGCCAGCAGCTGGGGGCTGGCGGGCGGGGAGACCCAGTACTTC. The V and J genes are TRBV7-2 and TRBJ2-5, with D tentatively TRBD1 (6 bases). Germline loops: CDR1 SGHTA, CDR2 FQGNSA. The CDR3 length is 15 residues. V was trimmed by 4 bases and J by 5 bases, leaving 17 bases between them.

The CDR3 sequence: CASSLWRLNTEAFF. The CDR3 region has the DNA TGTGCCAGCAGTCTTTGGAGGTTAAACACTGAAGCTTTCTTT. V gene TRBV11-2 combines with J gene TRBJ1-1; D gene unclear. The CDR3 has 14 residues. Germline CDR1 reads SGHAT; CDR2 reads FQNNGV. Trimming shortened V by 6 bases and J by 2 bases, and 13 bases separated the two germline ends.

This chain connects TRBV29-1 to TRBJ2-7; 8 bases are shared with TRBD1. V trimming: 4 bases; J trimming: 4 bases; junction bases outside the gene matches: 6. Germline CDR1 reads SQVTM; CDR2 reads ANQGSEA. The CDR3 extends over 13 amino acids. CDR3 in amino acids: CSVGLGTGYEQYF. CDR3 nucleotide sequence: TGCAGCGTTGGTCTAGGGACAGGTTACGAGCAGTACTTC.

This clone came up once. This sequence joins TRBV5-1 and TRBJ2-1; maybe TRBD2 (6 bases). There are 17 residues in the CDR3. The germline V gene encodes CDR1 SGHRS and CDR2 YFSETQ. V shed 0 bases and J shed 2 bases, with 15 bases lying between them. CDR3 sequence reads: CASSLAGGFGTYNEQFF. In DNA, the CDR3 is TGCGCCAGCAGCTTGGCCGGAGGGTTTGGCACCTACAATGAGCAGTTCTTC.

In this sample, this clone turned up once. This sequence joins TRBV15 and TRBJ2-5, with D possibly TRBD1 on 5 matching bases. The germline gives CDR1 LNHNV, CDR2 YYDKDF (reference sequence). V lost 4 bases and J 4 bases, leaving 16 bases between the germline ends. CDR3 length: 15 amino acids. The CDR3 region is CATSTAGISPETQYF. The CDR3 DNA reads as TGTGCCACCAGCACCGCAGGGATCTCCCCAGAGACCCAGTACTTC.

This chain connects TRBV12-5 to TRBJ2-3; 9 positions match TRBD1. V shed 6 bases, J shed 3 bases, and the junction held 1 base outside the gene matches. CDR3 length: 13 residues. Looked up from germline, CDR1 is LGHNT and CDR2 is FRNRAP. The CDR3 reads CASGGQGTDTQYF. The CDR3 DNA follows: TGTGCTAGTGGCGGACAGGGGACAGATACGCAGTATTTT.

The chain carries TRBV5-5 and TRBJ2-1; 8 bases line up with TRBD2. The CDR3 covers 16 residues. Germline V gene data show CDR1 as SGHKS and CDR2 as YYEKEE (reference sequence). Trimming removed 0 bases from V and 4 bases from J; junction bases left unmatched: 6. CDR3 in DNA: TGTGCCAGCAGCTTGGACGTGACTAGCGCGTACAATGAGCAGTTCTTC. Its protein is CASSLDVTSAYNEQFF.

The chain has TRBV6-5 and TRBJ1-1, with D tentatively TRBD1 (5 bases). Trimming took 8 bases from V and 1 from J, leaving 14 bases between them. This CDR3 is built from 14 residues. The germline gives CDR1 MNHEY, CDR2 SVGAGI. The CDR3 bases are TGTGCCAGCTCCCAATCGGGGGGGAACACTGAAGCTTTCTTT. It translates to CASSQSGGNTEAFF.

The table lists this clone with a few counts. The J gene is TRBJ2-5, the V gene TRBV27; 9 nucleotides match TRBD1. Trimming removed 6 bases from V and 4 bases from J; junction bases left unmatched: 3. This CDR3 contains 13 residues. Germline CDR1 is MNHEY and CDR2 is SMNVEV (reference sequence). CDR3 DNA sequence: TGTGCCAGCAGAAGGACAGGGGTAGAGACCCAGTACTTC. It translates to CASRRTGVETQYF.

V and J are TRBV27 and TRBJ2-1, with 9 bases matching TRBD2. Germline trimming cut 7 bases from V and 7 bases from J; bases unmatched to any gene: 8. The CDR3 has 14 amino acids. Germline V gene lookup returns CDR1 MNHEY and CDR2 SMNVEV (reference sequence). In nucleotides, the CDR3 is TGTGCCAGCACCCCTGGACTAGCGAGAAATGAGCAGTTCTTC. Translating gives CASTPGLARNEQFF.

This clone was seen a few times. In nucleotides, the CDR3 is TGTGCCAGCAGCTTACCTTTTGACCTGGCAGGTGACACTGAAGCTTTCTTT. Translated, it gives CASSLPFDLAGDTEAFF. V usage is TRBV7-9 and J usage is TRBJ1-1; D is unclear. The germline V and J ends were trimmed by 2 bases and 3 bases, with 19 bases remaining between them. There are 17 residues in the CDR3. The V gene's germline CDR1 is SEHNR and CDR2 FQNEAQ (reference sequence).

This clone was seen more than once but under ten times. The rearrangement uses TRBV29-1 and TRBJ1-1, with D possibly matching TRBD1 (6 bases). The germline V gene encodes CDR1 SQVTM and CDR2 ANQGSEA. V gave up 4 bases and J gave up 1 base, with 10 bases separating them. This CDR3 contains 13 residues. CDR3: CSVGRGQNTEAFF. The CDR3 region has the DNA TGCAGCGTTGGTAGGGGACAGAACACTGAAGCTTTCTTT.

The chain couples TRBV4-1 to TRBJ1-6; 12 bases fit TRBD1. Losses at the gene ends were 2 bases for V and 9 bases for J; bases not matched to a gene: 11. Looked up from germline, CDR1 is MGHRA and CDR2 is YSYEKL. The CDR3 consists of 18 residues. As DNA, the CDR3 is TGCGCCAGCAGCCAACAAACACCGGGACAGGGGGCTGGTTCACCCCTCCACTTT. It codes for CASSQQTPGQGAGSPLHF.

This clone was picked up a small number of times. The chain joins TRBV5-1 to TRBJ1-1, with TRBD1 matching over 7 bases. With V trimmed by 0 bases and J by 5 bases, 10 bases remained unmatched. Germline V gives CDR1 SGHRS, CDR2 YFSETQ. The CDR3 contains 16 residues. CDR3 DNA: TGCGCCAGCAGCTTGGGGCGACAGGGCCGAGGAACTGAAGCTTTCTTT. Protein product: CASSLGRQGRGTEAFF.

With respect to this clone: One end of the junction fails to match germline, which may point to a read error. The chain joins TRBV4-1 to TRBJ1-4, with TRBD1 as a possible D gene (5 bases). CDR1 and CDR2 (germline): MGHRA, YSYEKL. The CDR3 is 14 amino acids. CDR3 DNA: TGCGCCAGCAGCCAAGTAGGGACTAAGGAAAAACTGTTTTTT. It encodes CASSQVGTKEKLFF.

The V and J genes are TRBV11-2 and TRBJ2-1, with unresolved D. CDR1 and CDR2 from the germline V gene are SGHAT and FQNNGV. The CDR3 sequence is 15 residues long. V was clipped by 1 base and J by 9 bases, with 16 bases between them. This CDR3 is CASSLGRSRLLEQFF. CDR3 DNA sequence: TGTGCCAGCAGCTTAGGCAGGTCCCGGCTCCTTGAGCAGTTCTTC.

This clone was detected only once. J is TRBJ1-6 and V is TRBV2, with D possibly being TRBD1 (6 bases). In germline, CDR1 is SNHLY, CDR2 FYNNEI. The CDR3 has 13 amino acids. Trimming took 9 bases from V and 6 from J, leaving 12 bases between them. As DNA, the CDR3 is TGTGCCAGAACACAGGGCTTTAATTCACCCCTCCACTTT. It specifies CARTQGFNSPLHF.

A remark on this clone: Additional DNA sequences in this sample encode the identical CDR3. This chain joins TRBV30 and TRBJ1-1; D is perhaps TRBD1 (5 bases). V shed 3 bases and J shed 2 bases, with 10 bases lying between them. The CDR3 length is 13 residues. Germline V CDR1 and CDR2: GTSNPN, SVGIG (reference sequence). This CDR3 is CAWRTQGNTEAFF. CDR3 DNA sequence: TGTGCCTGGAGGACCCAGGGCAACACTGAAGCTTTCTTT. Full variable domain (outside the CDR3, taken from reference TRBV30 and TRBJ1-1): SQTIHQWPATLVQPVGSPLSLECTVEGTSNPNLYWYRQAAGRGLQLLFYSVGIGQISSEVPQNLSASRPQDRQFILSSKKLLLSDSGFYLCAWRTQGNTEAFFGQGTRLTVV.

The chain has TRBV10-3 and TRBJ2-7; possible D gene TRBD1, 6 bases. The CDR3 is made up of 13 amino acids. The V end was cut by 2 bases, the J end by 1 base, with 6 bases between. Germline loops: CDR1 ENHRY, CDR2 SYGVKD. CDR3 sequence (DNA): TGTGCCATCAGTGAGGGACAGTCCTACGAGCAGTACTTC. This sequence encodes CAISEGQSYEQYF.

This clone was detected once. V usage is TRBV27 and J usage is TRBJ2-3; 9 bases line up with TRBD2. J was trimmed by 8 bases and V by 7 bases; bases with no gene match: 13. Germline CDR1 MNHEY, CDR2 SMNVEV (reference sequence). The CDR3 length is 15 residues. CDR3 in DNA: TGTGCCAGCACCCTATTGGCGGGAGCGGGGGGTACGCAGTATTTT. Protein sequence: CASTLLAGAGGTQYF.

The gene calls are TRBV5-4 and TRBJ2-5; 13 bases are a match to TRBD2. J was trimmed by 4 bases and V by 4 bases; bases with no gene match: 10. The CDR3 sequence is 17 residues long. Per germline, CDR1 SGHNT and CDR2 YYREEE (reference sequence). The CDR3, as DNA: TGTGCCAGCAGCAGTTTCACTAGCGGGAGGGCCTCAGAGACCCAGTACTTC. Translating gives CASSSFTSGRASETQYF.

This sequence joins TRBV6-5 and TRBJ1-2; 7 positions agree with TRBD1. The CDR3 loop spans 14 amino acids. Unmatched junction bases numbered 6, after V lost 6 bases and J lost 2 bases. Germline assignment: CDR1 MNHEY and CDR2 SVGAGI. This chain's CDR3 is CASSKGQVNYGYTF. CDR3 coding DNA: TGTGCCAGCAGCAAAGGACAGGTCAACTATGGCTACACCTTC.

The genes are TRBV7-2 and TRBJ2-7; 9 nucleotides align to TRBD2. Germline V gene data show CDR1 as SGHTA and CDR2 as FQGNSA. The J segment lost 3 bases and the V segment lost 3 bases, leaving 9 bases of the junction unmatched. The CDR3 runs to 16 residues. CDR3 in DNA: TGTGCCAGCAGCTTGGGACTAGCAACTCTAGTCTACGAGCAGTACTTC. Translated, it gives CASSLGLATLVYEQYF.

This clone was detected many times. It is likely a read error, because the conserved phenylalanine at the end of the CDR3 is missing. The DNA is omitted, as the CDR3 cannot be located on it reliably, and the CDR3 follows TCRdb's listing. The genes are TRBV6-1 and TRBJ2-7; TRBD2, as called in the table, went unchecked against the DNA. The CDR3 length is 11 residues, termini included. Germline CDR1 is MNHNS and CDR2 is SASEGT. This chain's CDR3 is CASSESPLGVL.

This chain connects TRBV29-1 to TRBJ2-7, with D possibly matching TRBD1 (6 bases). The germline CDR1 and CDR2 sequences are SQVTM and ANQGSEA. CDR3 length: 14 amino acids. The ends were cut back, 7 bases at V and 4 bases at J, with 20 bases in the middle. CDR3 protein: CSAISLRGSYEQYF. CDR3 nucleotides: TGCAGCGCCATCAGCCTTAGGGGGTCATACGAGCAGTACTTC.

J is TRBJ1-6 and V is TRBV19; maybe TRBD1 (5 bases). Germline V lookup: CDR1 LNHDA, CDR2 SQIVND (reference sequence). V lost 6 bases to trimming and J lost 7 bases, with 10 bases between them. The CDR3 has 13 amino acids. The CDR3, as DNA: TGTGCCAGTAGGGGGCTTCTGAATTCACCCCTCCACTTT. Translated, it gives CASRGLLNSPLHF.